Listed here are 6 T cell receptor beta chains from one sample, sequenced in a study of blood T cell repertoires in COVID-19 (TCRdb year 2020). Libraries were constructed by the immunoSEQ multiplex PCR assay. The clones in this table, taken by TCRdb from immuneACCESS, are in-frame only. Not every clone is retained; where verified, under half of the shortfall comes from an unresolved V gene, and the cause of the rest is unknown. Within this sample are about 220,000 clones, with 80% to 90% of them counted one time only. Just under 20% of the sample goes to the ten largest clones. Sequenced input: peripheral blood. These receptor sequences come from a young man with active or convalescent COVID-19.

The V and J genes are TRBV6-5 and TRBJ1-1, with 10 bases aligning to TRBD1. The CDR3 has 12 residues. Trimming cost V 6 bases and J 11 bases; bases outside gene matches: 6. CDR1 and CDR2 (germline): MNHEY, SVGAGI. CDR3 sequence reads: CASSRQGARAFF. CDR3 DNA: TGTGCCAGCAGCCGACAGGGGGCAAGGGCTTTCTTT.

The genes are TRBV7-7 and TRBJ1-1; D gene uncertain. Germline V gene lookup returns CDR1 SSHAT and CDR2 FNYEAQ (reference sequence). The CDR3 sequence is 12 residues long. V dropped 5 bases and J dropped 11 bases, with 15 bases sitting between them. As DNA, the CDR3 is TGTGCCAGCAGCCCACTGCATCGCAGGGCTTTCTTT. This translates into CASSPLHRRAFF.

The chain recombines TRBV5-4 with TRBJ2-1; 9 bases agree with TRBD1. The J segment lost 7 bases and the V segment lost 2 bases, leaving 7 bases of the junction unmatched. This CDR3 comprises 15 residues. The germline V gene has CDR1 SGHNT and CDR2 YYREEE (reference sequence). DNA of the CDR3: TGTGCCAGCAGCTTCAGACAGGGGGGTATGAATGAGCAGTTCTTC. It specifies CASSFRQGGMNEQFF.

The chain carries TRBV7-2 and TRBJ2-3; possibly TRBD2 for D (7 bases). This CDR3 has 17 amino acids. The ends were cut back, 1 base at V and 0 bases at J, with 14 bases in the middle. CDR1 SGHTA and CDR2 FQGNSA come from the germline V gene. CDR3 sequence (DNA): TGTGCCAGCAGCTTAGGAGGGGGGGGTTCTAGCACAGATACGCAGTATTTT. This codes for CASSLGGGGSSTDTQYF. The complete variable domain, with remaining parts taken from reference TRBV7-2 and TRBJ2-3, reads GAGVSQSPSNKVTEKGKDVELRCDPISGHTALYWYRQSLGQGLEFLIYFQGNSAPDKSGLPSDRFSAERTGGSVSTLTIQRTQQEDSAVYLCASSLGGGGSSTDTQYFGPGTRLTVL.

The genes are TRBV3-1 (or the pseudogene TRBV3-2) and TRBJ2-7; 9 nucleotides match TRBD2. This CDR3 region has 15 residues. From germline, CDR1 is LGHDT and CDR2 YNNKEL (reference sequence). V lost 5 bases and J lost 3; bases outside the gene matches: 8. The CDR3, as DNA: TGTGCCAGCAGCGGGAGGGGACTAGCTAACTACGAGCAGTACTTC. It encodes CASSGRGLANYEQYF.

This chain connects TRBV7-9 to TRBJ2-5, with TRBD2 matching 8 bases. Germline V gene sequence: CDR1 SEHNR, CDR2 FQNEAQ (reference sequence). The ends lost 5 bases at V and 5 bases at J; junction bases unmatched: 10. This CDR3 is built from 15 residues. The CDR3 DNA follows: TGTGCCAGCAGCCTTAAAGGTAGCGGGGTCGAGACCCAGTACTTC. Protein sequence: CASSLKGSGVETQYF.